This TCR beta chain originates from a study of blood T cell repertoires in COVID-19. Across the whole study: COVID-19 samples, acute and convalescent, were from the United States, Italy and Spain. PBMCs, B-cell-depleted T cells, or T cells were the source of the cDNA or gDNA that made up the material.

This CDR3 comprises 15 residues. With 0 bases removed from V and 5 bases from J, the gap between germline ends came to 12 bases. Germline-derived CDR1 and CDR2 are SGHRS and YFSETQ. In the source study's methods: Estimation of nucleated cell counts was performed using reference gene primer amplification. Generated by immunoSEQ multiplex PCR, the TCRdb table keeps only in-frame clones and is missing some. The V and J calls and clone size are taken from that table; D and trimming were inferred from the DNA. The table lists under 200,000 clones, more than 70% of them singletons, with about 7% in the top ten.

The sequenced material came from peripheral blood. The origin of this receptor is a man aged 45-65 years with active or convalescent COVID-19. J is TRBJ2-1 and V is TRBV5-1; D gene ambiguous. The CDR3 DNA sequence: TGCGCCAGCAGCTTGGCCACAACCAGAAACAATGAGCAGTTCTTC. It is translated as CASSLATTRNNEQFF.